This T cell receptor (beta chain) was identified in a study of cytomegalovirus exposure and HLA in healthy donors. Study background: About 85 million unique TCRs from HLA-typed donors were held in an early release of data.

The germline gives CDR1 LNHDA, CDR2 SQIVND (reference sequence). This CDR3 is 16 amino acids long. Unmatched junction bases numbered 11, after V lost 5 bases and J lost 7 bases. The PCR employed 60 Vbeta primers together with 13 Jbeta primers. Some clones are missing from TCRdb's copy, which holds only in-frame ones; the method was immunoSEQ multiplex PCR. Of 150,000 to 200,000 clones listed, around 75% are singletons. V is TRBV19 and J is TRBJ1-6; TRBD1 matches 7 bases. The sequenced sample was PBMCs. The TCR sequence derives from a woman aged 25 to 39 in good health and CMV-seropositive. Here the CDR3 DNA reads TGTGCCAGTAGTTTTAGCCGGGGACAGTCCAATTCACCCCTCCACTTT. This encodes CASSFSRGQSNSPLHF.